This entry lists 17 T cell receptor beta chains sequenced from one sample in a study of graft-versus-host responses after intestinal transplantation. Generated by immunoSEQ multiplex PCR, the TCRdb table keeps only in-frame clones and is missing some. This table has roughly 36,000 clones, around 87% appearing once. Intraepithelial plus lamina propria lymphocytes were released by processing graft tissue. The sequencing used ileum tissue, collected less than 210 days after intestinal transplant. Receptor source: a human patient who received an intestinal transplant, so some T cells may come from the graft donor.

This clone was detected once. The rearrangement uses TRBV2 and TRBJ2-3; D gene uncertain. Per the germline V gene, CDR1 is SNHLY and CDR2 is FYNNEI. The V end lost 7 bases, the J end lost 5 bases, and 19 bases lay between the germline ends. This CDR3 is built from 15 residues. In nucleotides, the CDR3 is TGTGCCAGCATCGATATGGGCGGCGACCGAGATACGCAGTATTTT. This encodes CASIDMGGDRDTQYF.

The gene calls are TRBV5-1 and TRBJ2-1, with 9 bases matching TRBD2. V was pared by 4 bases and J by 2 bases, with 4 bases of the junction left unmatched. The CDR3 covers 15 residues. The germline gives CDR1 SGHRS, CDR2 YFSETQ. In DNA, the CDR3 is TGCGCCAGCAGCGCTAGCGGGGCCGCCTACAATGAGCAGTTCTTC. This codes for CASSASGAAYNEQFF.

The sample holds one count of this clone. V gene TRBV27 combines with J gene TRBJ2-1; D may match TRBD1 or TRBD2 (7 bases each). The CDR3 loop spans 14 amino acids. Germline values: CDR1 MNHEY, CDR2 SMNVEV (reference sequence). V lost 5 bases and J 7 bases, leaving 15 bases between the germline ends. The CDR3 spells CASSKRQGGNEQFF. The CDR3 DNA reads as TGTGCCAGCAGTAAGAGACAGGGAGGGAATGAGCAGTTCTTC.

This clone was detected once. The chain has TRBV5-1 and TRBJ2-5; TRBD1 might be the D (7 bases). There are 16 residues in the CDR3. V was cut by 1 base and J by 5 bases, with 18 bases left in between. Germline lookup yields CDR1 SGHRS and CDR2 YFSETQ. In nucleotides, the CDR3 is TGCGCCAGCAGCTTGTACCCGGGTCCAGGGGGGGAGACCCAGTACTTC. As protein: CASSLYPGPGGETQYF.

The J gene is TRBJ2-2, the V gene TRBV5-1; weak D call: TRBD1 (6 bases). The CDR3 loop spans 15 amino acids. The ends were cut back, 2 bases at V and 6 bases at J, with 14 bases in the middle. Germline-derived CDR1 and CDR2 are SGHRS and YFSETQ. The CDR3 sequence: CASSFIQGTAGELFF. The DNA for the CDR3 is TGCGCCAGCAGCTTTATTCAGGGGACGGCCGGGGAGCTGTTTTTT.

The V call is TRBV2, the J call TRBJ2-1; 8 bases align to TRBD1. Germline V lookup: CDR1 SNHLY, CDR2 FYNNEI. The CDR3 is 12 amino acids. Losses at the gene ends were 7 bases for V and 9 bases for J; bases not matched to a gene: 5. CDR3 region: CASTRQGSEQFF. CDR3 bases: TGTGCCAGCACCCGACAGGGGAGTGAGCAGTTCTTC. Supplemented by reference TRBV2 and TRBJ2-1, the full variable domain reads EPEVTQTPSHQVTQMGQEVILRCVPISNHLYFYWYRQILGQKVEFLVSFYNNEISEKSEIFDDQFSVERPDGSNFTLKIRSTKLEDSAMYFCASTRQGSEQFFGPGTRLTVL.

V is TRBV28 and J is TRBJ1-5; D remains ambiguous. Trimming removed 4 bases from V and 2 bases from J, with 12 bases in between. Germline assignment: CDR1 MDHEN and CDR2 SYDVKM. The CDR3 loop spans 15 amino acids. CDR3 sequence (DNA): TGTGCCAGCAGTTCCCTTAGGCTTGGCAATCAGCCCCAGCATTTT. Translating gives CASSSLRLGNQPQHF.

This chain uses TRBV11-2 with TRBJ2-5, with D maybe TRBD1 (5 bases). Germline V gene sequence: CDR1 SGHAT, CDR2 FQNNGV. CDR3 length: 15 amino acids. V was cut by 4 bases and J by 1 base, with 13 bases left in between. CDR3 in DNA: TGTGCCAGCAGCTGGACCCAGGGTATCCAAGAGACCCAGTACTTC. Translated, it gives CASSWTQGIQETQYF.

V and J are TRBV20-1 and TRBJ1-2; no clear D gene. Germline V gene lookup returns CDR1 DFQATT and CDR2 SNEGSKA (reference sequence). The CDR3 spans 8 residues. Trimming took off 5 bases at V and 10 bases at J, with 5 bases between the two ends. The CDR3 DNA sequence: TGCAGTGCTCACTACTACACCTTC. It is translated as CSAHYYTF.

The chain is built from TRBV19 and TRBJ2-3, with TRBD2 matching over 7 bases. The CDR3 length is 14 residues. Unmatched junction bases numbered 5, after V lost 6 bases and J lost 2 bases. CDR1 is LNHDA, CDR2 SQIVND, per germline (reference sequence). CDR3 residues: CASSRDYTTDTQYF. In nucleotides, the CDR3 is TGTGCCAGTAGCCGGGACTACACCACAGATACGCAGTATTTT. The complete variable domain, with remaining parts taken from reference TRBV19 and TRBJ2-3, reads DGGITQSPKYLFRKEGQNVTLSCEQNLNHDAMYWYRQDPGQGLRLIYYSQIVNDFQKGDIAEGYSVSREKKESFPLTVTSAQKNPTAFYLCASSRDYTTDTQYFGPGTRLTVL.

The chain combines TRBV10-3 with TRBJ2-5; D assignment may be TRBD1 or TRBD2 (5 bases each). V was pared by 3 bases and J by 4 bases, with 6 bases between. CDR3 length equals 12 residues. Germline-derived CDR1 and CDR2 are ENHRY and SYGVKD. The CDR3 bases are TGTGCCATCAGTGATGGGGGAGAGACCCAGTACTTC. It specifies CAISDGGETQYF.

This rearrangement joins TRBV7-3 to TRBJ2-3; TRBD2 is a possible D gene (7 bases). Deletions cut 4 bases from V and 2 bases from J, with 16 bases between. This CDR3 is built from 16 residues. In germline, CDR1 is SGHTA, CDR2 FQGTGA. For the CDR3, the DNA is TGTGCCAGCAGCTCCGGAAGGGGGGGGAACACAGATACGCAGTATTTT. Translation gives CASSSGRGGNTDTQYF.

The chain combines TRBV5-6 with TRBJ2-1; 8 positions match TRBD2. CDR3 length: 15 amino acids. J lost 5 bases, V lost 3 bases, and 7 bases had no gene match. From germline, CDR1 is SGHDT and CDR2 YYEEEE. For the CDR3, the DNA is TGTGCCAGCAGCTGGATAGCGGGGACCAACAATGAGCAGTTCTTC. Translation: CASSWIAGTNNEQFF.

Here the CDR3 reads CASSAGTGVYEQYF. The CDR3 coding sequence is TGTGCCAGTAGTGCCGGGACAGGGGTCTACGAGCAGTACTTC. The chain joins TRBV19 to TRBJ2-7, with TRBD1 matching 10 bases. The V gene end was trimmed by 5 bases and the J gene end by 3 bases; junction bases not matched to a gene: 4. Germline assignment: CDR1 LNHDA and CDR2 SQIVND (reference sequence). The CDR3 is 14 amino acids.

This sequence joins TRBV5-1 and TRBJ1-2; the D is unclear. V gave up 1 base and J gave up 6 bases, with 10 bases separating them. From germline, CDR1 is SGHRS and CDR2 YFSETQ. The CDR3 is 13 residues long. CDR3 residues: CASSLIGTNGYTF. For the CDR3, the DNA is TGCGCCAGCAGCTTGATTGGCACCAATGGCTACACCTTC.

For the CDR3, the DNA is TGCGCCAGCAGCTTGGGTAGGATATACACCTTC. It is translated as CASSLGRIYTF. The rearrangement links TRBV5-1 to TRBJ1-2; D is ambiguous. CDR1 and CDR2 from the germline V gene are SGHRS and YFSETQ. The CDR3 is 11 amino acids. Trimming took 0 bases from V and 11 from J, leaving 8 bases between them.

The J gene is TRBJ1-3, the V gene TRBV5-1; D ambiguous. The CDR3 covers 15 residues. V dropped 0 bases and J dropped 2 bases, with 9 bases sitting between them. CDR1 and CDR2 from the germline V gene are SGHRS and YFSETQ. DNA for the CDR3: TGCGCCAGCAGCTTGGTGATGGGAGCTGGAAACACCATATATTTT. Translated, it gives CASSLVMGAGNTIYF.